These 4 T cell receptor beta chains came from one sample sequenced in a study of siplizumab effects on memory and regulatory T cells. Generated by immunoSEQ multiplex PCR, the TCRdb table keeps only in-frame clones and is missing some. Of some 99,000 clones detected, under 95% appear once; the ten largest clones hold about 0.78%. Sequenced input: Tregs sorted from blood. The source is a human donor in good health.

The rearrangement uses TRBV6-1 and TRBJ2-1, with 11 nucleotides matching TRBD2. There are 15 residues in the CDR3. V lost 1 base, J lost 4 bases, and 0 bases stayed unmatched. CDR1 is MNHNS and CDR2 is SASEGT in the germline V gene. The CDR3 bases are TGTGCCAGCAGTGAAGGACTAGCGGGATACAATGAGCAGTTCTTC. It encodes CASSEGLAGYNEQFF.

The V gene is TRBV6-5, the J gene TRBJ1-1, with a possible D match to TRBD1 (6 bases). The CDR3 covers 14 residues. The germline gives CDR1 MNHEY, CDR2 SVGAGI. The germline V and J ends were trimmed by 5 bases and 1 base, with 11 bases remaining between them. The CDR3 sequence: CASSNDRPNTEAFF. CDR3 coding DNA: TGTGCCAGCAGTAACGACAGGCCGAACACTGAAGCTTTCTTT.

This chain connects TRBV9 to TRBJ2-4, with a possible D match to TRBD1 (5 bases). Trimming pared 0 bases from V and 5 bases from J, leaving 12 bases between. In germline, CDR1 is SGDLS, CDR2 YYNGEE. CDR3 length: 15 amino acids. The CDR3 loop reads CASSVGGAKENIQYF. The CDR3 DNA reads as TGTGCCAGCAGCGTAGGTGGGGCGAAGGAAAACATTCAGTACTTC.

V gene TRBV7-9 combines with J gene TRBJ2-5, with D possibly TRBD2 on 6 matching bases. The germline gives CDR1 SEHNR, CDR2 FQNEAQ (reference sequence). CDR3 size: 13 residues. V was trimmed by 5 bases and J by 4 bases, leaving 11 bases between them. The CDR3 is CASSRRGGETQYF. The CDR3 DNA reads as TGTGCCAGCAGCCGGAGGGGTGGAGAGACCCAGTACTTC.